This entry concerns a single TCR beta chain. No antigen is known for it. The data are from a study of cytomegalovirus exposure and HLA in healthy donors. Study-level background: Unique TCR beta sequences numbering approximately 120 million came from 150 million to 200 million T cells in an earlier analysis.

General study points: Diagnosis of cytomegalovirus status made by the classifier reportedly showed high specificity and sensitivity.

The PCR was carried out with 60 Vbeta primers and 13 Jbeta primers. Generated by immunoSEQ multiplex PCR, the TCRdb table keeps only in-frame clones and is missing some. The listing contains 100,000 to 150,000 clones. This clonotype was sampled from a man aged 18-30 years in good health and CMV-seronegative. Material for sequencing was PBMCs.

The CDR3 DNA reads as TGTGCCATTAGGCAAATGGGGGCAGGGGGGGAGCTGTTTTTT. This encodes CAIRQMGAGGELFF. The rearrangement links TRBV6-5 to TRBJ2-2; the D gene is possibly TRBD1 (6 bases). Deletions cut 10 bases from V and 8 bases from J, with 20 bases between. From germline, CDR1 is MNHEY and CDR2 SVGAGI. This CDR3 comprises 14 residues.